These T cell receptor beta chains were read from a single sample in a study of naive and memory T cell subsets. Each CDR3 protein is one row after TCRdb ran MiXCR on the UMI-ligation and nested PCR reads. The table has 32,000 or so distinct CDR3 sequences, 13% seen once; the top ten hold around a fifth. What was sequenced was effector memory CD4+ T cells from blood. Receptors originate from a human donor in good health. Each CDR3 is given with its conserved first and last residue. D genes are given only for firm matches. Only some rows state a clone size, as once, few, many or a class for expanded clones.

>TRBJ2-7|.|medium-sized|TRBV28
CASRLSRGRGTGEQYF
TGTGCCAGCAGACTCTCCAGGGGGAGGGGGACCGGGGAGCAGTACTTC
>TRBJ1-5|.|few|TRBV18
CASSPEFGGDSNQPQHF
TGTGCCAGCTCACCAGAATTCGGCGGAGATAGCAATCAGCCCCAGCATTTT
>TRBJ2-7|.|many|TRBV19
CASSRALLSYEQYF
TGTGCCAGTAGTCGCGCTTTACTTTCCTACGAGCAGTACTTC
>TRBJ2-7|TRBD2|many|TRBV11-1
CASSSPPRTSDHAYYEQYF
TGTGCCAGCAGCTCCCCACCGAGGACTAGCGACCATGCATACTACGAGCAGTACTTC
>TRBJ2-3|.|few|TRBV2
CASSVGTQYF
TGTGCCAGCAGCGTCGGTACGCAGTATTTT
>TRBJ2-5|TRBD1|.|TRBV25-1
CASSANHRGQYF
TGTGCCAGCAGTGCCAATCACAGGGGCCAGTACTTC
>TRBJ2-3|.|few|TRBV6-1
CASSAKRQSYTDTQYF
TGTGCCAGCAGTGCTAAACGCCAATCCTACACAGATACGCAGTATTTT
>TRBJ1-1|.|.|TRBV29-1
CSVHTGGTEAFF
TGCAGCGTCCATACCGGGGGAACTGAAGCTTTCTTT
>TRBJ2-7|.|.|TRBV30
CAWTRHDYEQYF
TGTGCCTGGACTCGCCACGACTACGAGCAGTACTTC
>TRBJ2-1|TRBD2|.|TRBV12-3/TRBV12-4
CASSFSGLSFDEQFF
TGTGCCAGCAGTTTTTCGGGACTAAGCTTCGATGAGCAGTTCTTC
>TRBJ2-1|TRBD2|many|TRBV7-2
CASSLSGGLAGYNEQFF
TGTGCCAGCAGCTTATCGGGCGGACTAGCGGGCTACAATGAGCAGTTCTTC
>TRBJ2-3|.|.|TRBV27
CASSPLSSDTQYF
TGTGCCAGCAGTCCCCTCAGTTCCGATACGCAGTATTTT
>TRBJ2-1|.|few|TRBV5-1
CASSPSLSSYNEQFF
TGTGCCAGCAGCCCGAGCCTGAGCTCCTACAATGAGCAGTTCTTC
>TRBJ1-2|.|few|TRBV5-1
CASSLEVPVGYTF
TGCGCCAGCAGCTTGGAGGTGCCGGTCGGCTACACCTTC
>TRBJ2-3|TRBD2|few|TRBV4-3
CASSQGLAGGARDTQYF
TGCGCCAGCAGCCAAGGTCTAGCGGGAGGTGCCAGGGATACGCAGTATTTT
>TRBJ2-6|.|few|TRBV3-1
CASSQVGANVLTF
TGTGCCAGCAGCCAAGTTGGGGCCAACGTCCTGACTTTC
>TRBJ1-4|.|.|TRBV7-9
CASSPGQQNEKLFF
TGTGCCAGCAGCCCAGGACAACAAAATGAAAAACTGTTTTTT
>TRBJ2-1|TRBD1|few|TRBV9
CASSIRPSDRVNEQFF
TGTGCCAGCAGCATCCGTCCGTCGGACAGGGTCAATGAGCAGTTCTTC
>TRBJ1-4|TRBD1|few|TRBV7-2
CASSDTTGGAEKLFF
TGTGCCAGCAGCGATACGACAGGGGGAGCCGAAAAACTGTTTTTT
>TRBJ2-3|TRBD2|.|TRBV5-4
CASSFGGGSSDTQYF
TGTGCCAGCAGCTTCGGAGGCGGGAGCTCAGATACGCAGTATTTT
>TRBJ2-7|.|.|TRBV12-3/TRBV12-4
CASSLNTHEQYF
TGTGCCAGCAGTTTGAACACCCACGAGCAGTACTTC
>TRBJ2-7|TRBD2|few|TRBV7-9
CASSRTSGRSYEQYF
TGTGCCAGCAGTCGGACTAGCGGGAGGTCCTACGAGCAGTACTTC
>TRBJ2-7|.|.|TRBV7-2
CASSLDRTASYEQYF
TGTGCCAGCAGCTTGGACAGAACTGCCTCCTACGAGCAGTACTTC
>TRBJ2-7|.|.|TRBV21-1
CASSKGGGAVSYEQYF
TGTGCCAGCAGCAAAGGGGGTGGAGCGGTCTCCTACGAGCAGTACTTC
>TRBJ2-5|TRBD2|.|TRBV5-1
CASSLGLAGSQETQYF
TGCGCCAGCAGCTTGGGACTAGCGGGTTCTCAAGAGACCCAGTACTTC
>TRBJ2-2|.|.|TRBV7-2
CASSFVGELFF
TGTGCCAGCAGCTTCGTCGGGGAGCTGTTTTTT
>TRBJ2-5|.|few|TRBV7-6
CASSFGGTGQETQYF
TGTGCCAGCAGCTTTGGAGGGACGGGTCAAGAGACCCAGTACTTC
>TRBJ2-3|TRBD2|.|TRBV20-1
CSARLADGTDTQYF
TGCAGTGCACGACTAGCGGACGGCACAGATACGCAGTATTTT
>TRBJ1-5|TRBD1|many|TRBV6-5
CASSFNRGEQPQHF
TGTGCCAGCAGCTTCAACAGGGGCGAACAGCCCCAGCATTTT
>TRBJ2-1|TRBD1|few|TRBV24-1
CATSDPTGAAYNEQFF
TGTGCCACCAGTGACCCGACAGGGGCAGCCTACAATGAGCAGTTCTTC
>TRBJ1-4|.|few|TRBV6-5
CASSRWTRGEKLFF
TGTGCCAGCAGCCGCTGGACACGGGGTGAAAAACTGTTTTTT
>TRBJ2-7|.|.|TRBV6-1
CASTQSSSYEQYF
TGTGCCAGCACTCAATCGAGCTCCTACGAGCAGTACTTC
>TRBJ1-1|.|few|TRBV19
CASSTTGFGFFTEAFF
TGTGCCAGTAGTACCACAGGGTTTGGGTTCTTTACTGAAGCTTTCTTT
>TRBJ2-7|.|few|TRBV7-2
CASSPPRTQVGYEQYF
TGTGCCAGCAGCCCTCCCCGGACTCAGGTCGGCTACGAGCAGTACTTC
>TRBJ2-5|TRBD2|few|TRBV10-3
CAISGTSGQTQETQYF
TGTGCCATCAGTGGAACTAGCGGACAAACCCAAGAGACCCAGTACTTC
>TRBJ2-3|TRBD2|many|TRBV28
CASSSMGGVAGGRDTQYF
TGTGCCAGCAGTTCGATGGGTGGAGTAGCGGGAGGAAGGGATACGCAGTATTTT
>TRBJ1-4|.|medium-sized|TRBV6-5
CASSSDRKGKLFF
TGTGCCAGCAGTTCGGACCGAAAGGGAAAACTGTTTTTT
>TRBJ2-1|TRBD2|many|TRBV7-9
CASSRASGTYNEQFF
TGTGCCAGCAGCCGGGCTAGCGGGACCTACAATGAGCAGTTCTTC
>TRBJ2-7|.|few|TRBV5-5
CASSSLRGGAEQYF
TGTGCCAGCAGCTCACTCAGGGGGGGGGCCGAGCAGTACTTC
>TRBJ2-5|TRBD2|few|TRBV10-3
CAIQGLLQETQYF
TGTGCCATCCAGGGACTACTTCAAGAGACCCAGTACTTC
>TRBJ1-2|.|many|TRBV7-8
CASSPGGVQRGYTF
TGTGCCAGCAGCCCGGGCGGGGTCCAGCGCGGCTACACCTTC